This T cell receptor (beta chain) appears in the sequencing data of a study of cytomegalovirus exposure and HLA in healthy donors. PCR primers comprised 60 Vbeta and 13 Jbeta primers. The protocol was immunoSEQ multiplex PCR, while the TCRdb copy is restricted to in-frame clones and leaves out a portion. The table shows roughly 180,000 clones, with less than 80% occurring only once. Whole-study findings and limits: In an earlier analysis, most TCR beta V segments were productive about 90% or about 30% of the time.

With respect to this clone: No antigen is known for it.

Germline V gene data show CDR1 as MGHRA and CDR2 as YSYEKL. Between the trimmed V and J ends, which lost 2 bases and 5 bases, there was a span of 18 bases. There are 16 residues in the CDR3. V and J are TRBV4-1 and TRBJ2-5, with D maybe TRBD2 (6 bases). This receptor was taken from a female donor in good health and CMV-seronegative. Sequenced: PBMCs. The CDR3 DNA reads TGCGCCAGCAGCCAATCCGGGACTTCCTATGGGGAGACCCAGTACTTC. This gives the protein CASSQSGTSYGETQYF.